This is a list of T cell receptor beta chains from one sample in a study of T-cell reconstitution after alpha-beta-depleted transplantation in children. TCRdb used MiXCR to reprocess the PCR reads, holding one entry per CDR3 protein. Among about 210,000 distinct CDR3 sequences, 17% were seen once, and the ten largest hold about 45%. The sample in question was PBMCs, mostly from graft donor cells, obtained 360 days after TCRalphabeta/CD19-depleted stem cell transplant. The source is a male patient aged 2 to 9 who had a stem cell transplant for acute lymphoblastic leukemia, so the T cells may come from the graft donor. The CDR3 runs from the conserved cysteine through the conserved F or W. A D gene is named only where the DNA matches it firmly. Where a row states a size, it is once, few, many or the class of an expanded clone; other rows omit it.

abundance: .
d_gene: .
v_gene: TRBV27
j_gene: TRBJ2-7
CDR3nt: TGTGCCAGCAGTTCCTCGGACAGAAGTACCTACGAGCAGTACTTC
CDR3aa: CASSSSDRSTYEQYF

abundance: few
d_gene: TRBD1
v_gene: TRBV18
j_gene: TRBJ2-3
CDR3nt: TGTGCCAGCTCATACGTTCAGGGGGCGCGGACAGATACGCAGTATTTT
CDR3aa: CASSYVQGARTDTQYF

abundance: many
d_gene: .
v_gene: TRBV10-2
j_gene: TRBJ2-5
CDR3nt: TGCGCCAGCAGCCAGGTACAAGAGACCCAGTACTTC
CDR3aa: CASSQVQETQYF

abundance: few
d_gene: TRBD2
v_gene: TRBV28
j_gene: TRBJ2-7
CDR3nt: TGTGCCAGCACCCCCCTCGGTAGCGGGAGCCCCTACGAGCAGTACTTC
CDR3aa: CASTPLGSGSPYEQYF

abundance: .
d_gene: TRBD2
v_gene: TRBV5-1
j_gene: TRBJ2-1
CDR3nt: TGCGCCAGCAGCTACAGAGCGGGGGGCCCCTACAATGAGCAGTTCTTC
CDR3aa: CASSYRAGGPYNEQFF

abundance: .
d_gene: .
v_gene: TRBV7-8
j_gene: TRBJ2-7
CDR3nt: TGTGCCAGCAGCTTAGCGGCAGGTTTGATCTACGAGCAGTACTTC
CDR3aa: CASSLAAGLIYEQYF

abundance: few
d_gene: .
v_gene: TRBV6-2/TRBV6-3
j_gene: TRBJ2-5
CDR3nt: TGTGCCAGCAGACTAGATGTCGCGGAGACCCAGTACTTC
CDR3aa: CASRLDVAETQYF

abundance: few
d_gene: .
v_gene: TRBV28
j_gene: TRBJ2-7
CDR3nt: TGTGCCAGCAGTACCGGGTCCGCACTGGACTTC
CDR3aa: CASSTGSALDF

abundance: .
d_gene: TRBD1
v_gene: TRBV5-1
j_gene: TRBJ2-1
CDR3nt: TGCGCCAGCAGCTATGAACAGGGGGGCAATGAGCAGTTCTTC
CDR3aa: CASSYEQGGNEQFF

abundance: few
d_gene: TRBD1
v_gene: TRBV6-1
j_gene: TRBJ1-4
CDR3nt: TGTGCCAGCAGCGATTGGGGACAGGGGGTGGAAAAACTGTTTTTT
CDR3aa: CASSDWGQGVEKLFF

abundance: .
d_gene: .
v_gene: TRBV2
j_gene: TRBJ1-5
CDR3nt: TGTGCCAGCAAGTCGGACATCAATCAGCCCCAGCATTTT
CDR3aa: CASKSDINQPQHF

abundance: many
d_gene: .
v_gene: TRBV29-1
j_gene: TRBJ2-2
CDR3nt: TGCAGCGTTGAAGGGTCCGGGGAGCTGTTTTTT
CDR3aa: CSVEGSGELFF

abundance: .
d_gene: .
v_gene: TRBV3-1
j_gene: TRBJ1-4
CDR3nt: TGTGCCAGCAGCCAGGGAGCCTGGGACTTTAATGAAAAACTGTTTTTT
CDR3aa: CASSQGAWDFNEKLFF

abundance: few
d_gene: .
v_gene: TRBV6-2/TRBV6-3
j_gene: TRBJ2-1
CDR3nt: TGTGCCAGCAGCCCCCGGGGCCACGGACAGTTCTTC
CDR3aa: CASSPRGHGQFF

abundance: .
d_gene: TRBD2
v_gene: TRBV7-6
j_gene: TRBJ2-7
CDR3nt: TGTGCCAGCAGCTTAGTGCCAGCGGGAGGGTTGTACGAGCAGTACTTC
CDR3aa: CASSLVPAGGLYEQYF

abundance: few
d_gene: TRBD2
v_gene: TRBV29-1
j_gene: TRBJ2-3
CDR3nt: TGCAGCGTTGAAACTAGCGGGGTCCCCCCTCGCACAGATACGCAGTATTTT
CDR3aa: CSVETSGVPPRTDTQYF

abundance: .
d_gene: .
v_gene: TRBV28
j_gene: TRBJ2-5
CDR3nt: TGTGCCGGTCCGGGTCCGACCCAGTACTTC
CDR3aa: CAGPGPTQYF

abundance: .
d_gene: .
v_gene: TRBV12-3/TRBV12-4
j_gene: TRBJ2-7
CDR3nt: TGTGCCAGCCTACGACATCTCGGGGGCGCAGGGTCCTACGAGCAGTACTTC
CDR3aa: CASLRHLGGAGSYEQYF

abundance: few
d_gene: .
v_gene: TRBV7-2
j_gene: TRBJ2-3
CDR3nt: TGTGCCAGCAGCTTATCGGGTAGCGGAAACACAGATACGCAGTATTTT
CDR3aa: CASSLSGSGNTDTQYF

abundance: few
d_gene: .
v_gene: TRBV30
j_gene: TRBJ1-1
CDR3nt: TGTGCCTGGAGTTCCGGAACTGAAGCTTTCTTT
CDR3aa: CAWSSGTEAFF

abundance: .
d_gene: .
v_gene: TRBV7-9
j_gene: TRBJ2-7
CDR3nt: TGTGCCAGCAGCTTCCGAAGGGGAGCCCCTCTATACGAGCAGTACTTC
CDR3aa: CASSFRRGAPLYEQYF

abundance: few
d_gene: TRBD1
v_gene: TRBV9
j_gene: TRBJ2-1
CDR3nt: TGTGCCAGCAGCAAACGACAGGGTTACAATGAGCAGTTCTTC
CDR3aa: CASSKRQGYNEQFF

abundance: .
d_gene: .
v_gene: TRBV5-1
j_gene: TRBJ1-5
CDR3nt: TGCGCCAGCAGCCTCATGGGGTATAGCAATCAGCCCCAGCATTTT
CDR3aa: CASSLMGYSNQPQHF

abundance: few
d_gene: TRBD1
v_gene: TRBV12-3/TRBV12-4
j_gene: TRBJ2-5
CDR3nt: TGTGCCAGCAGTCCCCGGACAGGGTCAGGGGAGACCCAGTACTTC
CDR3aa: CASSPRTGSGETQYF

abundance: .
d_gene: TRBD1
v_gene: TRBV9
j_gene: TRBJ2-1
CDR3nt: TGTGCCAGCAGCGTAGTGACAGGGGATGAGCAGTTCTTC
CDR3aa: CASSVVTGDEQFF

abundance: .
d_gene: .
v_gene: TRBV19
j_gene: TRBJ1-5
CDR3nt: TGTGCCAGTAGTATAAGTCAGGGAAATAGCAATCAGCCCCAGCATTTT
CDR3aa: CASSISQGNSNQPQHF

abundance: .
d_gene: .
v_gene: TRBV12-3/TRBV12-4
j_gene: TRBJ1-1
CDR3nt: TGTGCCAGCAGTTTATCCTTAAACACTGAAGCTTTCTTT
CDR3aa: CASSLSLNTEAFF

abundance: few
d_gene: .
v_gene: TRBV29-1
j_gene: TRBJ2-1
CDR3nt: TGCAGCGTTGAAGACCCTTTTGCCCGGAGCTCCTACAATGAGCAGTTCTTC
CDR3aa: CSVEDPFARSSYNEQFF

abundance: .
d_gene: .
v_gene: TRBV24-1
j_gene: TRBJ2-7
CDR3nt: TGTGCCACCACCCGGGCCCCGAGAAATTACGAGCAGTACTTC
CDR3aa: CATTRAPRNYEQYF

abundance: few
d_gene: TRBD1
v_gene: TRBV6-2/TRBV6-3
j_gene: TRBJ2-7
CDR3nt: TGTGCCAGCGTTTATCATCCAGGGACAGGTACCTACGAGCAGTACTTC
CDR3aa: CASVYHPGTGTYEQYF

abundance: .
d_gene: .
v_gene: TRBV4-1
j_gene: TRBJ2-6
CDR3nt: TGCGCCAGCAGCCCGCTTATCGGGGTGGGCGCCGGGGCCAACGTCCTGACTTTC
CDR3aa: CASSPLIGVGAGANVLTF

abundance: once
d_gene: .
v_gene: TRBV20-1
j_gene: TRBJ2-7
CDR3nt: TGCAGTGCTCGGGTCGGCTCGCCTCCCTACGAGCAGTACTTC
CDR3aa: CSARVGSPPYEQYF

abundance: few
d_gene: .
v_gene: TRBV4-3
j_gene: TRBJ2-5
CDR3nt: TGCGCCAGCAGCCAAGATCTTTGGGAGTACCAAGAGACCCAGTACTTC
CDR3aa: CASSQDLWEYQETQYF

abundance: .
d_gene: TRBD2
v_gene: TRBV27
j_gene: TRBJ2-3
CDR3nt: TGTGCCAGCAGTTCCTGGACTAGCGGGGGTACAGATACGCAGTATTTT
CDR3aa: CASSSWTSGGTDTQYF

abundance: .
d_gene: TRBD2
v_gene: TRBV7-2
j_gene: TRBJ2-7
CDR3nt: TGTGCCAGCAGCCTGCGACTAGCGGGGGATTACGAGCAGTACTTC
CDR3aa: CASSLRLAGDYEQYF

abundance: few
d_gene: TRBD1
v_gene: TRBV28
j_gene: TRBJ2-7
CDR3nt: TGTGCCAGCAGTTCCTGGGGACAGGGGGCAGGGGAGCAGTACTTC
CDR3aa: CASSSWGQGAGEQYF

abundance: .
d_gene: .
v_gene: TRBV2
j_gene: TRBJ2-1
CDR3nt: TGTGCCAGCAGTGCCGTAGGAGACAATGAGCAGTTCTTC
CDR3aa: CASSAVGDNEQFF

abundance: .
d_gene: .
v_gene: TRBV7-9
j_gene: TRBJ2-7
CDR3nt: TGTGCCAGCAGCCCCCAGGGCCAGTCGGGGGAGCAGTACTTC
CDR3aa: CASSPQGQSGEQYF

abundance: .
d_gene: .
v_gene: TRBV7-2
j_gene: TRBJ2-2
CDR3nt: TGTGCCAGCAGCTTACAGGGCTACGCGAACACCGGGGAGCTGTTTTTT
CDR3aa: CASSLQGYANTGELFF

abundance: few
d_gene: TRBD2
v_gene: TRBV15
j_gene: TRBJ2-2
CDR3nt: TGTGCCACCAGCAGAGATATAGCGGGGAACACCGGGGAGCTGTTTTTT
CDR3aa: CATSRDIAGNTGELFF